These T cell receptor beta chains were read from a single sample in a study of Ad26.COV2.S vaccination and SARS-CoV-2 variants. Some clones are missing from TCRdb's copy, which holds only in-frame ones; the method was immunoSEQ multiplex PCR. The sample holds hundreds of thousands of clones, approximately 92% seen once. The sequences come from peripheral blood, collected in a trial of Ad26.COV2.S vaccine versus placebo. The receptors shown here come from a person between 18 and 65 years old who received the Ad26.COV2.S COVID-19 vaccine or a placebo. The conserved cysteine and the conserved F or W are not part of the CDR3 here. The order of the fields is V gene, J gene, D gene, CDR3 protein. D genes are given only for firm matches.

TRBV19,TRBJ1-5,.,ASPPRGVSNQPQH
TRBV5-4,TRBJ2-3,.,ASSLTLIRYSSTDTQY
TRBV7-3,TRBJ2-1,TRBD1,ASSLISGTVDNEQF
TRBV7-2,TRBJ2-7,.,ASSLLQGGRAEQY
TRBV15,TRBJ2-1,TRBD1,ATSSRQGPDGEQF
TRBV11-1,TRBJ2-5,.,ASSLGADQETQY
TRBV29-1,TRBJ1-3,.,SVLRSVGGNTIY
TRBV28,TRBJ1-6,TRBD1,ASSLQGQYTPLH
TRBV7-2,TRBJ1-1,.,ASSLQQNTEAF
TRBV5-6,TRBJ1-1,.,ASSLLGFGTEAF
TRBV5-1,TRBJ1-1,.,ASSLGGAGTEAF
TRBV19,TRBJ2-4,.,ASSYQGWGNIQY
TRBV11-3,TRBJ2-5,.,ASSLRGGGTRRETQY
TRBV6-5,TRBJ2-1,.,ASRGLSYNEQF
TRBV18,TRBJ1-5,.,ASSPSTLGNQPQH
TRBV30,TRBJ2-3,TRBD2,AWRATGRSTDTQY
TRBV5-8,TRBJ2-2,.,ASSLIRGMAGAGELF
TRBV30,TRBJ2-3,.,AWGAADTQY
TRBV7-9,TRBJ2-1,.,ASSLLGYNEQF
TRBV9,TRBJ1-6,TRBD1,ASSVEGGQGAVGSPLH
TRBV7-8,TRBJ2-1,.,ASSLLLVALSSYNEQF
TRBV24-1,TRBJ2-5,.,ATSEGSQETQY
TRBV6-4,TRBJ2-7,.,ASSPGESSYEQY
TRBV4-3,TRBJ2-5,.,ASSQEFLGRPTQY
TRBV5-5,TRBJ1-6,.,ASSSAGTINSPLH
TRBV5-1,TRBJ2-5,.,ASKAGEYQETQY
TRBV19,TRBJ1-5,.,ASSGTLRGSNQPQH
TRBV9,TRBJ1-4,.,ASSVVQGRRNEKLF
TRBV6-1,TRBJ1-2,.,ASSEFGTNYGYT
TRBV7-9,TRBJ1-1,.,ASSLSLRGENTEAF